This record covers a single TCR beta chain. The antigen remains unidentified. Trimming stripped 3 bases from V and 2 bases from J, with 7 bases between. The germline V gene encodes CDR1 SGHAT and CDR2 FQDESV (reference sequence). The CDR3 length is 14 residues. This specimen belongs to a study of cytomegalovirus exposure and HLA in healthy donors. The study's findings and limits: Altogether, more than 150 TCR beta chains were recorded as cytomegalovirus-associated. One later analysis reportedly identified an Asian-associated ancestry cluster that showed fewer N-insertions than the 666-donor mean. Rarity held for most TCR sequences, but there were some public TCRs that occurred in many donors.

Both 60 Vbeta primers and 13 Jbeta primers went into the PCR. Using immunoSEQ multiplex PCR, the repertoire was profiled, and TCRdb retains in-frame clones only, with some absent. The data hold roughly 200,000 clones, with around 77% observed a single time. Source material: PBMCs. V and J are TRBV11-1 and TRBJ2-2; D is ambiguous. The TCR sequence derives from a woman aged 30 to 39 in good health and CMV-seronegative. The CDR3 protein is CASSLASNTGELFF. In DNA, the CDR3 is TGTGCCAGCAGCTTGGCTTCTAACACCGGGGAGCTGTTTTTT.